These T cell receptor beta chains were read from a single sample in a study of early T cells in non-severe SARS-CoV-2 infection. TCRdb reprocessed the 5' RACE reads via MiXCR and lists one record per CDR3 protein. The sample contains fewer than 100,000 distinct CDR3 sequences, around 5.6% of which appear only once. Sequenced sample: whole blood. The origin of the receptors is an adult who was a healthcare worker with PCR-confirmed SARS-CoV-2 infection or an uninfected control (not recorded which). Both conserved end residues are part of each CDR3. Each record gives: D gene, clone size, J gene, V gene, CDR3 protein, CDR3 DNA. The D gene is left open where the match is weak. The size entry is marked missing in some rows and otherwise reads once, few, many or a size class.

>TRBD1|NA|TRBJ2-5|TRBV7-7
CASSSNRDRGRFAKETQYF
TGTGCCAGCAGCTCGAACCGGGACAGGGGGCGATTTGCGAAAGAGACCCAGTACTTC
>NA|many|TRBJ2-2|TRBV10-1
CATSRSMGTGELFF
TGCGCCACATCCCGCTCAATGGGGACCGGGGAGCTGTTTTTT
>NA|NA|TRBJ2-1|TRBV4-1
CASSQAGTRQFF
TGCGCCAGCAGCCAAGCGGGGACAAGGCAGTTCTTC
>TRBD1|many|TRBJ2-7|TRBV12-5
CASGPKQGQIYEQYF
TGTGCTAGTGGCCCCAAGCAGGGACAGATCTACGAGCAGTACTTC
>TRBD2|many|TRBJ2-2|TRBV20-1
CSASGLAGNGELFF
TGCAGTGCTAGTGGACTAGCGGGGAACGGGGAGCTGTTTTTT
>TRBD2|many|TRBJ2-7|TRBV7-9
CASSSGTSGRIYEQYF
TGTGCCAGCAGCTCAGGGACTAGCGGGAGGATCTACGAGCAGTACTTC
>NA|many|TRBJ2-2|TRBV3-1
CASSQDRGTGELFF
TGTGCCAGCAGCCAAGATAGGGGCACCGGGGAGCTGTTTTTT
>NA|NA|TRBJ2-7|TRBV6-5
CASSYTIRYEQYF
TGTGCCAGCAGTTACACTATTCGCTACGAGCAGTACTTC
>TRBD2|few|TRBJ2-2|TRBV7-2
CASSPRLAGLTGELFF
TGTGCCAGCAGCCCGAGACTAGCGGGCCTCACCGGGGAGCTGTTTTTT
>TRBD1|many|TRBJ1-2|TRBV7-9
CASSQGQSAQGYTF
TGTGCCAGCAGCCAGGGACAGTCAGCACAAGGCTACACCTTC
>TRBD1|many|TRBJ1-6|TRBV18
CASSRTQGFGGSPLHF
TGTGCCAGCTCACGGACACAGGGGTTTGGAGGATCACCCCTCCACTTT
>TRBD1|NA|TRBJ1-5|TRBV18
CASSPPQGASNQPQHF
TGTGCCAGCTCACCACCCCAGGGGGCCAGCAATCAGCCCCAGCATTTT
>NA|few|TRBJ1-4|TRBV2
CASSLGRSNNEKLFF
TGTGCCAGCAGTTTGGGACGGAGTAATAATGAAAAACTGTTTTTT
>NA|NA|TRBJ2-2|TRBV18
CASSPSPANTGELFF
TGTGCCAGCTCACCCTCCCCAGCCAACACCGGGGAGCTGTTTTTT
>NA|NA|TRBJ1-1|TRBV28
CASSLRWTEAFF
TGTGCCAGCAGTTTACGTTGGACTGAAGCTTTCTTT
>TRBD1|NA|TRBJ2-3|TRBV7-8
CASTTDRGRLDTQYF
TGTGCCAGCACCACGGACAGGGGGCGCTTAGATACGCAGTATTTT
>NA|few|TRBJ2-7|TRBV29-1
CSVEDLDHPEQYF
TGCAGCGTTGAAGATCTTGACCACCCTGAGCAGTACTTC
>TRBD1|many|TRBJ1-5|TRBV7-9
CASSTDDRGDQPQHF
TGTGCCAGCAGCACCGACGACAGGGGCGATCAGCCCCAGCATTTT
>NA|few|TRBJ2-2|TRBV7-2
CASSLVPRGTGELFF
TGTGCCAGCAGCTTAGTCCCCAGGGGAACCGGGGAGCTGTTTTTT
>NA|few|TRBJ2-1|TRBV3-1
CASSPIADQINEQFF
TGTGCCAGCAGCCCTATAGCGGACCAGATCAATGAGCAGTTCTTC
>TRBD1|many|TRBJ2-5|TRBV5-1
CASSLAGQGETQYF
TGCGCCAGCAGCTTGGCTGGACAGGGAGAGACCCAGTACTTC
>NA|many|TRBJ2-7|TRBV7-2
CASTYKPGPIYEQYF
TGTGCCAGCACCTACAAACCCGGACCGATCTACGAGCAGTACTTC
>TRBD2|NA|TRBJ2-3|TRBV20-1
CSAGRLAADTQYF
TGCAGTGCTGGCCGACTAGCGGCAGATACGCAGTATTTT
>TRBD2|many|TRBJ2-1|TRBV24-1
CATSDFLRGDYNEQFF
TGTGCCACCAGTGATTTCCTCCGGGGGGACTACAATGAGCAGTTCTTC
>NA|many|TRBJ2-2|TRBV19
CASTRAGVRTGELFF
TGTGCCAGTACCAGAGCAGGGGTCCGCACCGGGGAGCTGTTTTTT
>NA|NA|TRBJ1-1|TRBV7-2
CASSLGRGEAFF
TGTGCCAGCAGCTTAGGAAGGGGTGAAGCTTTCTTT
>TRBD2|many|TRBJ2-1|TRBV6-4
CASSPGTTDYNEQFF
TGTGCCAGCAGTCCCGGGACTACTGACTACAATGAGCAGTTCTTC
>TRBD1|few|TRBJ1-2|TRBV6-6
CASSGGQGDGYTF
TGTGCCAGCAGTGGGGGACAGGGTGACGGCTACACCTTC
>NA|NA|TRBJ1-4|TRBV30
CAWSKPGLNEKLFF
TGTGCCTGGAGTAAACCCGGACTTAATGAAAAACTGTTTTTT
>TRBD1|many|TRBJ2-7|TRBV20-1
CSARVQGEGLGRREQYF
TGCAGTGCTAGAGTTCAGGGGGAAGGACTTGGCCGTAGGGAGCAGTACTTC
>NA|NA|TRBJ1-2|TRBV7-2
CASSYGTNHGYTF
TGTGCCAGCAGCTATGGGACAAACCATGGCTACACCTTC
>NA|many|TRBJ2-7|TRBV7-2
CASSLPPGIEQYF
TGTGCCAGCAGCCTCCCCCCTGGCATCGAGCAGTACTTC
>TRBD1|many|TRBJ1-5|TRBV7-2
CASSFDRGVGQPQHF
TGTGCCAGCAGCTTCGACAGGGGAGTAGGACAGCCCCAGCATTTT
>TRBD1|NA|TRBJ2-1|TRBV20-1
CSASIGTAIDERFF
TGCAGTGCTAGCATCGGGACAGCCATCGATGAGCGGTTCTTC
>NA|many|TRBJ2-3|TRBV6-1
CASSVTRGRDTQYF
TGTGCCAGCAGTGTTACACGGGGAAGGGATACGCAGTATTTT
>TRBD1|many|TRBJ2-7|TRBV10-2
CASSEQGVWYEQYF
TGCGCCAGCAGTGAACAGGGGGTTTGGTACGAGCAGTACTTC
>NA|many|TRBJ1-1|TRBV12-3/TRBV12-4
CASSLGQRAFF
TGTGCCAGCAGTTTAGGACAGAGGGCTTTCTTT
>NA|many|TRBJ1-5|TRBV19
CASSMFADQPQHF
TGTGCCAGTAGTATGTTCGCCGATCAGCCCCAGCATTTT
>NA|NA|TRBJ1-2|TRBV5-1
CASSRDPGPYGYTF
TGCGCCAGCAGCCGGGACCCAGGCCCCTATGGCTACACCTTC
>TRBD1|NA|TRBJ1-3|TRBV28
CASSAYETGFTLSGNTIYF
TGTGCCAGCAGCGCCTATGAGACAGGGTTTACTCTGTCTGGAAACACCATATATTTT
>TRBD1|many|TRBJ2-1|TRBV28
CASKGQGADSYNEQFF
TGTGCCAGCAAAGGGCAGGGGGCCGACTCCTACAATGAGCAGTTCTTC
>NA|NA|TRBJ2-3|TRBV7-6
CASSSTITSTDTQYF
TGTGCCAGCAGCTCCACGATCACTAGCACAGATACGCAGTATTTT
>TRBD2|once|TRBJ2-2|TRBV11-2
CASSPLRTKGGTGELFF
TGTGCCAGCAGCCCACTCCGGACTAAGGGAGGGACCGGGGAGCTGTTTTTT
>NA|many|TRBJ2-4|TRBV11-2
CASSEGQLAKNIQYF
TGTGCCAGCAGCGAAGGACAGTTAGCCAAAAACATTCAGTACTTC
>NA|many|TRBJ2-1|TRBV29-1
CSVEDQTATFYNEQFF
TGCAGCGTTGAAGATCAAACCGCTACCTTCTACAATGAGCAGTTCTTC
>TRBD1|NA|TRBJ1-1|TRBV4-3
CASSYGTGTEAFF
TGCGCCAGCAGCTACGGGACAGGCACTGAAGCTTTCTTT
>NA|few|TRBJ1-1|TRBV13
CASSFEGVVTEAFF
TGTGCCAGCAGCTTCGAAGGGGTAGTCACTGAAGCTTTCTTT
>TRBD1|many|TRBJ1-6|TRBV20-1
CSARDWGQGAFNSPLHF
TGCAGTGCTAGAGATTGGGGACAGGGGGCTTTTAATTCACCCCTCCACTTT
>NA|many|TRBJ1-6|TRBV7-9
CASRGNPPQSPLHF
TGTGCCAGCAGGGGGAATCCTCCGCAATCACCCCTCCACTTT
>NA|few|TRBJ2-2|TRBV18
CASSPLGPTGELFF
TGTGCCAGCTCACCTCTGGGACCCACCGGGGAGCTGTTTTTT
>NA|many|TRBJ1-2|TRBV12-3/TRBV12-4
CATKSQLANYGYTF
TGTGCCACCAAATCACAGCTAGCTAACTATGGCTACACCTTC
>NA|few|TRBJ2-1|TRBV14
CASSHRSSAYNEQFF
TGTGCCAGCTCTCACCGATCGTCAGCCTACAATGAGCAGTTCTTC
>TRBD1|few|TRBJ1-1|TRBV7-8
CASSLLARGNDEAFF
TGTGCCAGCAGCTTACTCGCCAGGGGGAATGATGAAGCTTTCTTT
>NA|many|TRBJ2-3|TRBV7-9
CASSHRAAASTDTQYF
TGTGCCAGCAGCCACCGCGCCGCGGCGAGCACAGATACGCAGTATTTT
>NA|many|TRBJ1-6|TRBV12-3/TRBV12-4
CASSFTSRGGASPLHF
TGTGCCAGCAGTTTTACGTCGAGAGGGGGTGCTTCACCCCTCCACTTT
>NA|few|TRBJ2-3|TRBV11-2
CASSLTGGRTDTQYF
TGTGCCAGCAGCTTGACTGGCGGGCGCACAGATACGCAGTATTTT
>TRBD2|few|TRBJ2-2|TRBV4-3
CASSQVSSGTGELFF
TGCGCCAGCAGCCAAGTCTCTAGCGGGACCGGGGAGCTGTTTTTT
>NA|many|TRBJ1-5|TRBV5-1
CASSPSASDQPQHF
TGCGCCAGCAGCCCGTCTGCGAGTGATCAGCCCCAGCATTTT
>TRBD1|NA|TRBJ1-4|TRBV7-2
CASSSRTGGNEKLFF
TGTGCCAGCAGCTCGAGGACAGGGGGTAATGAAAAACTGTTTTTT